Shown below are 8 T cell receptor beta chains from a single sample sequenced in a study of cytomegalovirus exposure and HLA in healthy donors (dated by TCRdb to about 2017). Library creation used the immunoSEQ multiplex PCR assay. A mixture of 60 forward primers for TCR Vbeta segments and 13 reverse primers for TCR Jbeta segments was used in the multiplex PCR. The table was pulled from immuneACCESS by TCRdb, which kept in-frame rearrangements only. Such tables lose some clones; where checked, under half of the loss comes from unresolved V genes, and the rest has no known cause. The sample profile shows around 100,000 clones; roughly 77% of them were found once. The top ten hold around 6.7% of the sample. Sequenced input: PBMCs. These TCRs come from a man aged 25 to 40 in good health and CMV-seronegative.

The chain is built from TRBV7-9 and TRBJ2-1; TRBD1 matches at 8 bases. This CDR3 has 16 residues. Trimming took 2 bases from V and 6 from J; bases not matched to a gene: 9. From germline, CDR1 is SEHNR and CDR2 FQNEAQ (reference sequence). The CDR3 nucleotides read TGTGCCAGCAGCTTACCCGGACAGGGTTTGGGCAATGAGCAGTTCTTC. Amino acid sequence: CASSLPGQGLGNEQFF.

The V and J genes are TRBV7-9 and TRBJ2-6; no firm D call. Germline V CDR1 and CDR2: SEHNR, FQNEAQ (reference sequence). This CDR3 has 14 amino acids. V was trimmed by 5 bases and J by 2 bases, leaving 7 bases between them. CDR3 region: CASSADTGANVLTF. The CDR3 DNA reads TGTGCCAGCAGCGCAGACACTGGGGCCAACGTCCTGACTTTC.

This clone was seen only a few times. The chain couples TRBV5-6 to TRBJ1-5; D unclear. The CDR3 sequence is 15 residues long. V lost 0 bases and J lost 0, with 7 bases in between. The germline CDR1 and CDR2 sequences are SGHDT and YYEEEE. The CDR3 sequence is CASSLARNSNQPQHF. CDR3 DNA sequence: TGTGCCAGCAGCTTGGCCAGAAATAGCAATCAGCCCCAGCATTTT.

V and J are TRBV11-3 and TRBJ1-1; 7 positions match TRBD1. V lost 0 bases to trimming and J lost 6 bases; unmatched junction nucleotides: 1. Germline V gene data show CDR1 as SGHNT and CDR2 as YENEEA. CDR3 length equals 13 residues. Written as DNA, the CDR3 is TGTGCCAGCAGCTTAGATCAGGGGGCTGAAGCTTTCTTT. It encodes CASSLDQGAEAFF.

This clone was found a few times. V is TRBV5-1 and J is TRBJ1-1; D is unclear. V was trimmed by 4 bases and J by 2 bases, leaving 9 bases between them. CDR1 SGHRS and CDR2 YFSETQ come from the germline V gene. The CDR3 extends over 13 amino acids. CDR3 coding DNA: TGCGCCAGCAGCCAACAACCCAACACTGAAGCTTTCTTT. Amino acids: CASSQQPNTEAFF.

This clone was recorded once. The V call is TRBV30, the J call TRBJ1-5, with a possible D match to TRBD1 (5 bases). The CDR3 is 14 residues long. V was pared by 0 bases and J by 3 bases, with 9 bases between. Germline V gives CDR1 GTSNPN, CDR2 SVGIG (reference sequence). CDR3 protein: CAWSVWGPNQPQHF. DNA for the CDR3: TGTGCCTGGAGTGTATGGGGCCCCAATCAGCCCCAGCATTTT.

In the case of this clone: Other DNA sequences in this specimen translate into the identical CDR3. The chain employs TRBV5-1 and TRBJ2-1; 8 bases match TRBD2. The ends lost 0 bases at V and 5 bases at J; junction bases unmatched: 4. The germline CDR1 and CDR2 sequences are SGHRS and YFSETQ. The CDR3 loop spans 15 amino acids. For the CDR3, the DNA is TGCGCCAGCAGCTTGGACCGGGGGGGTAACAATGAGCAGTTCTTC. It is translated as CASSLDRGGNNEQFF.

This clone came up once. V and J are TRBV7-3 and TRBJ2-5; TRBD1 matches 8 bases. J gave up 4 bases and V 4 bases, and 8 bases lay outside the gene matches. Germline loops: CDR1 SGHTA, CDR2 FQGTGA. The CDR3 totals 15 residues. CDR3 region: CASSSQGARGETQYF. CDR3 DNA sequence: TGTGCCAGCAGCTCCCAGGGGGCGAGAGGAGAGACCCAGTACTTC.